Reported below is one T cell receptor beta chain. Its antigen is unknown. An end of the junction differs from the germline gene, which may be a read error. This entry comes from a study of T cells in Graves' hyperthyroidism and ophthalmopathy. General study results and limits: Progression to ophthalmopathy was predicted a median of roughly seven months early.

Amplification yielded TCR beta CDR3 regions, with RNA transcripts as the source. HTBI primers drove first-round RT-PCR of the TCR CDR3. TCRdb independently ran MiXCR on the multiplex PCR reads; one entry per CDR3 protein. The repertoire holds 550,000 to 700,000 distinct CDR3 sequences, with about half as singletons. CDR1 is SGHRS, CDR2 YFSETQ, per germline. The CDR3 length is 12 residues. Source material: peripheral blood or thyroid tissue (not recorded which). V usage is TRBV5-1 and J usage is TRBJ2-2; D gene uncertain. The TCR sequence derives from an adult woman with Graves' disease, either hyperthyroidism or ophthalmopathy (not recorded which). CDR3 bases: TGCGCCAGCAGCTTAGAAGACCGCCGGCTGGTTTTT. It translates to CASSLEDRRLVF.